The next 27 T cell receptor beta chains were all read from a single sample in a study of blood T cell repertoires in COVID-19. Data came from immunoSEQ multiplex PCR; TCRdb stores just in-frame clones and leaves some out. The data show around 200,000 clones, with over 80% seen just once and 6.5% to 7.5% held by the top ten. The sequenced sample consisted of peripheral blood. All receptors derive from a woman in her thirties or forties with COVID-19, enrolled during active disease.

The chain is built from TRBV9 and TRBJ2-5; TRBD2 matches at 7 bases. CDR1 and CDR2 from the germline V gene are SGDLS and YYNGEE. CDR3 size: 14 residues. V lost 3 bases, J lost 5 bases, and 7 bases stayed unmatched. The CDR3 sequence: CASSGPGGAETQYF. The CDR3 coding sequence is TGTGCCAGCAGCGGACCGGGGGGTGCGGAGACCCAGTACTTC.

The chain links TRBV6-5 to TRBJ1-2, with a tentative D call TRBD1 (6 bases). Germline assignment: CDR1 MNHEY and CDR2 SVGAGI. There are 12 residues in the CDR3. V was clipped by 5 bases and J by 8 bases, with 12 bases between them. The DNA for the CDR3 is TGTGCCAGCAGTCGGACAGTCGACGGCTACACCTTC. This gives the protein CASSRTVDGYTF.

Sample share makes this clone medium-sized. The rearrangement links TRBV27 to TRBJ1-3; D not certain. The CDR3 totals 14 residues. CDR1 is MNHEY and CDR2 is SMNVEV in the germline V gene (reference sequence). V lost 5 bases to trimming and J lost 4 bases, with 12 bases between them. The CDR3 coding sequence is TGTGCCAGCAGTCTCGGGTCTCAAGGAAACACCATATATTTT. Translating it yields CASSLGSQGNTIYF.

The chain employs TRBV7-3 and TRBJ1-6, with 10 nucleotides matching TRBD1. CDR3 size: 15 residues. The V segment lost 5 bases and the J segment 9 bases; nucleotides outside the gene matches: 7. Per the germline V gene, CDR1 is SGHTA and CDR2 is FQGTGA. The DNA of the CDR3 is TGTGCCAGCAGCACGACAGGGGGCTCTAGTTCACCCCTCCACTTT. Translation gives CASSTTGGSSSPLHF.

The chain couples TRBV9 to TRBJ2-7; 13 bases align to TRBD2. There are 16 residues in the CDR3. Per germline, CDR1 SGDLS and CDR2 YYNGEE. V lost 0 bases and J lost 3; bases outside the gene matches: 3. CDR3 in amino acids: CASSVEGLAGFYEQYF. The CDR3 DNA reads as TGTGCCAGCAGCGTAGAGGGACTAGCGGGATTCTACGAGCAGTACTTC.

The rearrangement uses TRBV9 and TRBJ1-1; D is ambiguous. The V end lost 3 bases, the J end lost 0 bases, and 9 bases lay between the germline ends. CDR3 size: 14 residues. The germline V gene has CDR1 SGDLS and CDR2 YYNGEE. In DNA form, the CDR3 reads TGTGCCAGCAGCGCAGGAGGTATGAACACTGAAGCTTTCTTT. Translating gives CASSAGGMNTEAFF.

This chain links TRBV5-4 with TRBJ1-6; 7 nucleotides agree with TRBD1. The ends lost 3 bases at V and 8 bases at J; junction bases unmatched: 8. This CDR3 contains 15 residues. Germline-derived CDR1 and CDR2 are SGHNT and YYREEE (reference sequence). CDR3 region: CASSSKQGWDSPLHF. The CDR3 DNA is TGTGCCAGCAGCTCCAAACAGGGGTGGGATTCACCCCTCCACTTT.

This sequence joins TRBV3-1 (or the pseudogene TRBV3-2) and TRBJ2-3; 9 positions match TRBD2. After removal of 3 bases from V and 6 bases from J, the junction contained 13 bases not matched to a gene. CDR1 and CDR2 from the germline V gene are LGHDT and YNNKEL (reference sequence). The CDR3 runs to 17 residues. The CDR3 DNA reads TGTGCCAGCAGCCATTACTTAGCGGGGGAGCGAGGGGATACGCAGTATTTT. It yields the protein CASSHYLAGERGDTQYF.

The rearrangement joins TRBV7-9 to TRBJ2-1; the D gene is possibly TRBD1 (5 bases). The CDR3 consists of 15 residues. The germline CDR1 and CDR2 sequences are SEHNR and FQNEAQ (reference sequence). Trimming stripped 6 bases from V and 0 bases from J, with 12 bases between. The DNA of the CDR3 is TGTGCCAGCAGACGACAGTCCAGCTCCTACAATGAGCAGTTCTTC. This codes for CASRRQSSSYNEQFF.

This rearrangement joins TRBV7-9 to TRBJ1-2; 10 bases fit TRBD1. The CDR3 extends over 14 amino acids. Germline loops: CDR1 SEHNR, CDR2 FQNEAQ (reference sequence). V was pared by 3 bases and J by 5 bases, with 3 bases of the junction left unmatched. The CDR3 region is CASSFTGQGYGYTF. The CDR3 coding sequence is TGTGCCAGCAGCTTCACGGGACAGGGGTATGGCTACACCTTC.

The chain couples TRBV18 to TRBJ1-2; 7 bases are a match to TRBD1. V gave up 3 bases and J gave up 1 base; unmatched junction bases: 5. Germline-derived CDR1 and CDR2 are KGHSH and LQKENI. The CDR3 has 15 residues. This CDR3 is CASSPQGESNYGYTF. CDR3 sequence (DNA): TGTGCCAGCTCACCCCAGGGGGAAAGTAACTATGGCTACACCTTC.

V usage is TRBV24-1 and J usage is TRBJ1-2; weak D call: TRBD1 (6 bases). Germline V gives CDR1 KGHDR, CDR2 SFDVKD. CDR3 length: 15 amino acids. The V gene lost 5 bases and the J gene lost 9 bases, with 21 bases spanning the gap. CDR3 protein: CATSVMTGARRRYTF. CDR3 nucleotides: TGTGCCACCAGTGTAATGACAGGCGCCAGAAGACGCTACACCTTC.

The gene calls are TRBV27 and TRBJ2-6; no clear D. V was cut by 5 bases and J by 0 bases, with 8 bases left in between. In germline, CDR1 is MNHEY, CDR2 SMNVEV (reference sequence). The CDR3 extends over 15 amino acids. CDR3 coding DNA: TGTGCCAGCAGTGTTTACAGCTCTGGGGCCAACGTCCTGACTTTC. As protein: CASSVYSSGANVLTF.

In its sample, this clone was seen a few times. The chain recombines TRBV19 with TRBJ1-6; D is unresolved. CDR3 length equals 13 residues. The V gene lost 5 bases and the J gene lost 5 bases, with 7 bases spanning the gap. CDR1 is LNHDA, CDR2 SQIVND, per germline (reference sequence). CDR3 sequence reads: CASSWQDNSPLHF. The CDR3 DNA follows: TGTGCCAGTAGTTGGCAAGATAATTCACCCCTCCACTTT.

The chain couples TRBV25-1 to TRBJ1-2; tentative D call: TRBD1 (6 bases). Germline V gene sequence: CDR1 MGHDK, CDR2 SYGVNS. This CDR3 comprises 11 residues. With 5 bases removed from V and 10 bases from J, the gap between germline ends came to 11 bases. The CDR3 DNA reads TGTGCCAGCAGTAGGGGGATTGCCTACACCTTC. The encoded protein is CASSRGIAYTF.

This sequence joins TRBV7-9 and TRBJ1-2, with TRBD1 matching over 7 bases. The CDR3 has 14 amino acids. V was pared by 8 bases and J by 6 bases, with 12 bases of the junction left unmatched. CDR1 and CDR2 (germline): SEHNR, FQNEAQ (reference sequence). The CDR3 DNA follows: TGTGCCAGCGACAGGGAACTTCCTCTCGATGGCTACACCTTC. It yields the protein CASDRELPLDGYTF.

The rearrangement joins TRBV27 to TRBJ1-3; 8 nucleotides align to TRBD1. The germline V gene encodes CDR1 MNHEY and CDR2 SMNVEV (reference sequence). V shed 7 bases, J shed 2 bases, and the junction held 1 base outside the gene matches. The CDR3 covers 13 residues. In nucleotides, the CDR3 is TGTGCCAGCACGGACAGGGCTGGAAACACCATATATTTT. Translating it yields CASTDRAGNTIYF.

This chain links TRBV10-3 with TRBJ2-7; 11 bases fit TRBD2. Trimming cost V 10 bases and J 5 bases; bases outside gene matches: 13. The CDR3 is 15 residues long. Germline CDR1 and CDR2: ENHRY and SYGVKD. The CDR3 here is CATGVAGGHGDEQYF. The DNA for the CDR3 is TGTGCCACCGGGGTAGCGGGAGGGCATGGGGACGAGCAGTACTTC.

This clone was observed a few times. The rearrangement uses TRBV3-1 (or the pseudogene TRBV3-2) and TRBJ1-1, with a weak D call TRBD1 (6 bases). CDR3 length: 14 residues. Per germline, CDR1 LGHDT and CDR2 YNNKEL (reference sequence). The germline V and J ends were trimmed by 2 bases and 5 bases, with 12 bases remaining between them. The CDR3 bases are TGTGCCAGCAGCCAACCAGGGGAGGGGACTGAAGCTTTCTTT. This translates into CASSQPGEGTEAFF.

This clone appeared once. V gene TRBV10-3 combines with J gene TRBJ2-7; D is ambiguous. Germline CDR1 and CDR2: ENHRY and SYGVKD. V was shortened by 3 bases and J by 2 bases, with 8 bases between the two germline ends. This CDR3 has 13 amino acids. The CDR3 spells CAISDRITYEQYF. DNA for the CDR3: TGTGCCATCAGTGACAGGATCACCTACGAGCAGTACTTC.

This chain uses TRBV27 with TRBJ2-7; TRBD1 aligns across 10 bases. V lost 3 bases, J lost 4 bases, and 6 bases stayed unmatched. CDR3 length: 15 amino acids. Germline CDR1 reads MNHEY; CDR2 reads SMNVEV (reference sequence). The CDR3 loop is CASSFLDRGLYEQYF. For the CDR3, the DNA is TGTGCCAGCAGTTTTCTCGACAGGGGGCTTTACGAGCAGTACTTC.

The chain joins TRBV6-5 to TRBJ2-2; TRBD1 is a possible D gene (5 bases). V shed 4 bases and J shed 3 bases, with 12 bases lying between them. The germline V gene has CDR1 MNHEY and CDR2 SVGAGI. This CDR3 is built from 15 residues. The CDR3 DNA sequence: TGTGCCAGCAGTTTCCAGGGCGGATACACCGGGGAGCTGTTTTTT. This codes for CASSFQGGYTGELFF.

Only one count was recorded for this clone. The chain combines TRBV4-2 with TRBJ2-3, with 7 bases identical to TRBD2. V shed 1 base, J shed 2 bases, and the junction held 6 bases outside the gene matches. Germline V gene lookup returns CDR1 LGHNA and CDR2 YNFKEQ. This CDR3 region has 16 residues. The CDR3 region is CASSQASGTVTDTQYF. In DNA, the CDR3 is TGTGCCAGCAGCCAAGCTAGCGGAACAGTCACAGATACGCAGTATTTT.

V and J are TRBV25-1 and TRBJ1-4; 7 nucleotides match TRBD1. Germline CDR1 reads MGHDK; CDR2 reads SYGVNS. V lost 6 bases and J lost 7; bases outside the gene matches: 11. This CDR3 has 15 amino acids. This CDR3 reads CASSEKGARGEKLFF. The CDR3 bases are TGTGCCAGCAGCGAAAAGGGGGCGCGGGGTGAAAAACTGTTTTTT.

About this clone itself: A read error is possible here, since a much larger clone lies one base away. The sample holds other DNA sequences that translate to the same CDR3. V gene TRBV6-4 combines with J gene TRBJ2-3; D might be TRBD2 (6 bases). Between the trimmed V and J ends, which lost 0 bases and 4 bases, there was a span of 8 bases. Germline V lookup: CDR1 MRHNA, CDR2 SNTAGT. The CDR3 runs to 14 residues. The CDR3 here is CASSDSTGADTQYF. DNA of the CDR3: TGTGCCAGCAGTGACTCGACGGGGGCAGATACGCAGTATTTT.

This chain joins TRBV24-1 and TRBJ1-5; D possibly corresponds to TRBD1 (5 bases). V was cut by 0 bases and J by 2 bases, with 10 bases left in between. Germline V gene data show CDR1 as KGHDR and CDR2 as SFDVKD. CDR3 length: 16 residues. CDR3 sequence reads: CATSDLWRGRNQPQHF. For the CDR3, the DNA is TGTGCCACCAGTGATTTGTGGAGGGGACGCAATCAGCCCCAGCATTTT.

The chain uses TRBV3-1 (or the pseudogene TRBV3-2) and TRBJ2-5; the match to TRBD1 covers 10 bases. Per the germline V gene, CDR1 is LGHDT and CDR2 is YNNKEL (reference sequence). The CDR3 is 15 amino acids. V was pared by 4 bases and J by 4 bases, with 6 bases of the junction left unmatched. CDR3: CASSRLRTGGETQYF. The CDR3 bases are TGTGCCAGCAGCCGCCTCCGGACAGGGGGAGAGACCCAGTACTTC.